The clone carrying this T cell receptor (beta chain) has only a few counts. Antigen unknown. This record comes from a study of T-cell reconstitution after alpha-beta-depleted transplantation in children. Study-level results: T-cell counts and diversity at one year post-transplant came mainly from newly produced T cells.

Unique molecular identifiers were incorporated when the TCRbeta library was constructed. TCRdb re-analysed the PCR reads in MiXCR, keeping a single row per CDR3 protein. Among about 340,000 distinct CDR3 sequences listed, roughly 17% were seen once. This clonotype was sampled from a male patient under 10 years old who had a stem cell transplant for acute lymphoblastic leukemia, so the T cells may come from the graft donor. The sample consisted of PBMCs, mostly from graft donor cells, taken 360 days after TCRalphabeta/CD19-depleted stem cell transplant.

The CDR3 sequence is CASTSLQGWNSPLHF. In DNA, the CDR3 is TGTGCCAGCACCTCCCTACAGGGCTGGAATTCACCCCTCCACTTT. The rearrangement links TRBV6-1 to TRBJ1-6; a possible D gene is TRBD1 (6 bases). V was trimmed by 7 bases and J by 7 bases, leaving 17 bases between them. This CDR3 contains 15 residues. Germline values: CDR1 MNHNS, CDR2 SASEGT.